The entry below describes one TCR beta chain. This sample is part of a study of blood T cell repertoires in COVID-19. Overall study: Samples of COVID-19 (acute and convalescent) were obtained from the United States, Italy and Spain.

The assay was immunoSEQ multiplex PCR, and TCRdb's table has in-frame clones only and misses some. The sample has roughly 47,000 clones; more than 70% are singletons. The CDR3 sequence is 13 residues long. V lost 4 bases, J lost 4 bases, and 8 bases lay in between. Per the germline V gene, CDR1 is SQVTM and CDR2 is ANQGSEA. This TCR derives from a woman in her 70s with acute or convalescent COVID-19. This chain connects TRBV29-1 to TRBJ2-6; possible D gene TRBD2, 5 bases. The sequencing input was peripheral blood. The CDR3 loop reads CSVAGSGANVLTF. For the CDR3, the DNA is TGCAGCGTTGCGGGGTCAGGGGCCAACGTCCTGACTTTC.